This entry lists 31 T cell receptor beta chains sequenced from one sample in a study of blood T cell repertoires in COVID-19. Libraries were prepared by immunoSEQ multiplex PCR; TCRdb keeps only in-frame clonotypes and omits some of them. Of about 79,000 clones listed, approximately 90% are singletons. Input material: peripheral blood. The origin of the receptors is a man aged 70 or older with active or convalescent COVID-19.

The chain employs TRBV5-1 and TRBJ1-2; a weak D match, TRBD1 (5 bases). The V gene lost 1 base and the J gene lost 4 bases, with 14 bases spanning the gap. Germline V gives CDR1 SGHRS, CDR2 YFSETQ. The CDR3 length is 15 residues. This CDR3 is CASSLIGQGGYGYTF. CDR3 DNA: TGCGCCAGCAGCTTGATCGGCCAGGGCGGCTATGGCTACACCTTC.

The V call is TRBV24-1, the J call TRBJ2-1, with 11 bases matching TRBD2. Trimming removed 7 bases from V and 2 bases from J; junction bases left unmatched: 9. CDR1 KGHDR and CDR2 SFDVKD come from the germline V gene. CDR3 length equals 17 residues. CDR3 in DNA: TGTGCCACCAGCGGGACTAGCGGAACGATCACCTACAATGAGCAGTTCTTC. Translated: CATSGTSGTITYNEQFF.

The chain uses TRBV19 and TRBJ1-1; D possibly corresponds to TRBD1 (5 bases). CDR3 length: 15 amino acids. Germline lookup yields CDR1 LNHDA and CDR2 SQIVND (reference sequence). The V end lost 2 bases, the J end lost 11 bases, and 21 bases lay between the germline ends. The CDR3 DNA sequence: TGTGCCAGTAGTATAAGGGGCAACGTCCTGGCGAGGGCTTTCTTT. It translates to CASSIRGNVLARAFF.

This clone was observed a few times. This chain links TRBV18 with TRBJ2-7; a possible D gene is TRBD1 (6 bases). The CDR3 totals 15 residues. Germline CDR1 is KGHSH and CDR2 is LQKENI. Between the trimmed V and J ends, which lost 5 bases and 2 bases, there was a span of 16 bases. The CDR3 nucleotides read TGTGCCAGCTCAATTCAAGGAGGACAGCCCTACGAGCAGTACTTC. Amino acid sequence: CASSIQGGQPYEQYF.

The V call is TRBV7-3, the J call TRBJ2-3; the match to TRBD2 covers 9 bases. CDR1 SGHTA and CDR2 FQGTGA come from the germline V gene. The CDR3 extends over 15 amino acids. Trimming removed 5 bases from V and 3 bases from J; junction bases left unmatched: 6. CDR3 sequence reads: CASSRRLAETDTQYF. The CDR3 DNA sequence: TGTGCCAGCAGCAGACGACTAGCGGAAACAGATACGCAGTATTTT.

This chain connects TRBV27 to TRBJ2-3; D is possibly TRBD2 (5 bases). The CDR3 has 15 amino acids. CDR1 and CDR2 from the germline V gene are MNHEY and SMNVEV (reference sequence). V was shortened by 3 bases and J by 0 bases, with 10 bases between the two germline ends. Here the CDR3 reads CASSFQRPSTDTQYF. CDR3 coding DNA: TGTGCCAGCAGTTTCCAGCGGCCTAGCACAGATACGCAGTATTTT.

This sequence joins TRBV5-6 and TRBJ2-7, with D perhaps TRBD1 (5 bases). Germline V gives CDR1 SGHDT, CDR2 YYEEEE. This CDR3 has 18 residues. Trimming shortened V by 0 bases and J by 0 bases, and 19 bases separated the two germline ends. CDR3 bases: TGTGCCAGCAGCTTGGAAAGGGGCATCCGATTCAGCTCCTACGAGCAGTACTTC. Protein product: CASSLERGIRFSSYEQYF.

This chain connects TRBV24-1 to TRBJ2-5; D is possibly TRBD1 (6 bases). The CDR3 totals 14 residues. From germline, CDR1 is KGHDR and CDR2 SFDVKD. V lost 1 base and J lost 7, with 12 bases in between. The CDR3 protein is CATSDLGTRGTQYF. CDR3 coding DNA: TGTGCCACCAGTGATTTAGGTACCAGGGGGACCCAGTACTTC.

CDR3 in DNA: TGTGCCACCAGTGACTCCGGACAGGGAGGAAACACCATATATTTT. It yields the protein CATSDSGQGGNTIYF. The rearrangement joins TRBV24-1 to TRBJ1-3; 8 nucleotides line up with TRBD1. Germline V gene sequence: CDR1 KGHDR, CDR2 SFDVKD. V was clipped by 4 bases and J by 4 bases; unmatched bases: 5. This CDR3 is built from 15 residues.

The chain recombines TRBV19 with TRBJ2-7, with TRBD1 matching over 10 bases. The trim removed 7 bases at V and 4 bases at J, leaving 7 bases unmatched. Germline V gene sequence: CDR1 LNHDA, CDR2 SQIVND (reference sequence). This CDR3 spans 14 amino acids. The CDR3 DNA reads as TGTGCCAGTATGGGGGACAGGGGATCGTACGAGCAGTACTTC. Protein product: CASMGDRGSYEQYF. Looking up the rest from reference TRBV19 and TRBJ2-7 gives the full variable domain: DGGITQSPKYLFRKEGQNVTLSCEQNLNHDAMYWYRQDPGQGLRLIYYSQIVNDFQKGDIAEGYSVSREKKESFPLTVTSAQKNPTAFYLCASMGDRGSYEQYFGPGTRLTVT.

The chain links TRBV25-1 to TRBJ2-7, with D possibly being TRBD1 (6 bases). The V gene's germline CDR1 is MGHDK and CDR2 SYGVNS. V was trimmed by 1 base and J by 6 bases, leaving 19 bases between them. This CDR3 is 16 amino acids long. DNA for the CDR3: TGTGCCAGCAGTGAATTAGGAGCCAGGGGCTACGGCGAGCAGTACTTC. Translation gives CASSELGARGYGEQYF.

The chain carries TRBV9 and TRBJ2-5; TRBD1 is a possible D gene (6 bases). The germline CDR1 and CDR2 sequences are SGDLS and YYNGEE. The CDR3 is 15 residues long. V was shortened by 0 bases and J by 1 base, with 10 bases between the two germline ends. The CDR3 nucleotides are TGTGCCAGCAGCGTAGTAGGACAGTCCCAAGAGACCCAGTACTTC. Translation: CASSVVGQSQETQYF.

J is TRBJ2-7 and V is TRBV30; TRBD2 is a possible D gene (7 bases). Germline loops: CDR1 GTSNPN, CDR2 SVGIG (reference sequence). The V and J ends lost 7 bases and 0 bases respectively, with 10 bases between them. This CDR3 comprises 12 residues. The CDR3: CALRGGSYEQYF. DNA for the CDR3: TGTGCCTTAAGGGGGGGCTCCTACGAGCAGTACTTC.

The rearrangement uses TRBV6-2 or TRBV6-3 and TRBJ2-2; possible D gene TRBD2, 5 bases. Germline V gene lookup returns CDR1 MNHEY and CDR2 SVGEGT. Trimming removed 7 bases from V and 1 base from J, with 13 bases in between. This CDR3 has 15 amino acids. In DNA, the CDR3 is TGTGCCAGCACCCCTAAGCGGCTGAACACCGGGGAGCTGTTTTTT. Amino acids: CASTPKRLNTGELFF.

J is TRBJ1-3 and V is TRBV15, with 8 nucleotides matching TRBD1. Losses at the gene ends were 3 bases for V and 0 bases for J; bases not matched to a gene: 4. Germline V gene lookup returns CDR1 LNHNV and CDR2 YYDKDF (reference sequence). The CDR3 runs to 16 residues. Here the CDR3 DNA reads TGTGCCACCAGCAGTCGGGACAGGATCTCTGGAAACACCATATATTTT. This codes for CATSSRDRISGNTIYF. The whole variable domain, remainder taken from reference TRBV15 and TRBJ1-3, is DAMVIQNPRYQVTQFGKPVTLSCSQTLNHNVMYWYQQKSSQAPKLLFHYYDKDFNNEADTPDNFQSRRPNTSFCFLDIRSPGLGDTAMYLCATSSRDRISGNTIYFGEGSWLTVV.

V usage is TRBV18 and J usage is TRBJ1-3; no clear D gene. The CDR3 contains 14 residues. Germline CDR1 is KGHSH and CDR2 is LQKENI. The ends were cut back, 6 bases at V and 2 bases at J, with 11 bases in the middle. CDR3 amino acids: CASSPGGTGNTIYF. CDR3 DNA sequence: TGTGCCAGCTCCCCAGGAGGGACTGGAAACACCATATATTTT.

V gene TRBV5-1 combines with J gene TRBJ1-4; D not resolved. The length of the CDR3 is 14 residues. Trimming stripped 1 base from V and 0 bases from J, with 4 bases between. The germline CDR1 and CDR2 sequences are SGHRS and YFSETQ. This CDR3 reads CASSLSATNEKLFF. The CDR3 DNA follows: TGCGCCAGCAGCTTGAGCGCAACTAATGAAAAACTGTTTTTT.

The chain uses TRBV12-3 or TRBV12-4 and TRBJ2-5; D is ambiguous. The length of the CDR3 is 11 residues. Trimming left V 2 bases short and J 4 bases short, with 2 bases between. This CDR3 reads CASSLLETQYF. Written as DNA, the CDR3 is TGTGCCAGCAGTTTACTAGAGACCCAGTACTTC.

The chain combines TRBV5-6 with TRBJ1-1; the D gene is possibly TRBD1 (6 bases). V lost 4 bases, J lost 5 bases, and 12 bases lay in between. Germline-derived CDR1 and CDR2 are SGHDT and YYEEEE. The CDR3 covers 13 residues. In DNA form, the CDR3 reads TGTGCCAGCAGCCTGAGGGGGTTAACTGAAGCTTTCTTT. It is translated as CASSLRGLTEAFF.

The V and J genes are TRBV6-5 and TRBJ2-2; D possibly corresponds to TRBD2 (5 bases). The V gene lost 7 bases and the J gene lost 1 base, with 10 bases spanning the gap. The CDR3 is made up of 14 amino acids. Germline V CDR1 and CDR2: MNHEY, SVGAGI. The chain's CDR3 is CASKLEENTGELFF. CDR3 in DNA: TGTGCCAGCAAGCTGGAGGAGAACACCGGGGAGCTGTTTTTT.

CDR3 sequence: CASNYDSLNQPQHF. In DNA, the CDR3 is TGTGCCAGTAATTATGACAGCCTCAATCAGCCCCAGCATTTT. The J gene is TRBJ1-5, the V gene TRBV19; D may be TRBD1 (5 bases). This CDR3 has 14 amino acids. Trimming took off 7 bases at V and 3 bases at J, with 13 bases between the two ends. The V gene's germline CDR1 is LNHDA and CDR2 SQIVND (reference sequence).

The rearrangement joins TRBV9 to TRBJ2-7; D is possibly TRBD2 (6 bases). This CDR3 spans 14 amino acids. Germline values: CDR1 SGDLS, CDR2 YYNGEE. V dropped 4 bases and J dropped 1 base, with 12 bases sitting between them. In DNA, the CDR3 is TGTGCCAGCAGCACCCGGGGGTCATCCTACGAGCAGTACTTC. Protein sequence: CASSTRGSSYEQYF.

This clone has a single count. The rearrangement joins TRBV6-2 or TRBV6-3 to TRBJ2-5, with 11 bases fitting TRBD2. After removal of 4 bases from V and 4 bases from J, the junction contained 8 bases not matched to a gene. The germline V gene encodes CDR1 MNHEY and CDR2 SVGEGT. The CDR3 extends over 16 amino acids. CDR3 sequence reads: CASSSPGLAVRETQYF. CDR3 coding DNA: TGTGCCAGCAGTTCACCGGGACTAGCGGTGAGAGAGACCCAGTACTTC.

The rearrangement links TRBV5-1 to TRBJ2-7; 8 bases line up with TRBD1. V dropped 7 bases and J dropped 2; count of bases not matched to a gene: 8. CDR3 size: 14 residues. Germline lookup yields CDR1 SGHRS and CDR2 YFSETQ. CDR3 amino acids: CASSDREGTYEQYF. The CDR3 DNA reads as TGCGCCAGCTCGGACAGGGAAGGGACCTACGAGCAGTACTTC.

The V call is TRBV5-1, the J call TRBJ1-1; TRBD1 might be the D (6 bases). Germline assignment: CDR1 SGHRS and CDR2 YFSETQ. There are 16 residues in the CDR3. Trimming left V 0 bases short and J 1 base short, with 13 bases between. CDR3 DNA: TGCGCCAGCAGCTTGGCTGAGGGGGAGGGGAACACTGAAGCTTTCTTT. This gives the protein CASSLAEGEGNTEAFF.

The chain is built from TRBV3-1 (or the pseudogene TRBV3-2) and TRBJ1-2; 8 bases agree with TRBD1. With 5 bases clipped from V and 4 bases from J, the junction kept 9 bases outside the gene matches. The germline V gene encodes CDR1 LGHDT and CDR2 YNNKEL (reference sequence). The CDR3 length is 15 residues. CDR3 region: CASSKGQGLSYGYTF. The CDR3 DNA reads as TGTGCCAGCAGCAAAGGACAGGGTTTGAGCTATGGCTACACCTTC.

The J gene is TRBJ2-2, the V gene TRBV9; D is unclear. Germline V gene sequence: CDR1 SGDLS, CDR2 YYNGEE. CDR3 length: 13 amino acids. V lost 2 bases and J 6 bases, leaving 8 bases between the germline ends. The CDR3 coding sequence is TGTGCCAGCAGCGTGGCTTCCTCCGGGGAGCTGTTTTTT. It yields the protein CASSVASSGELFF.

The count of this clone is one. This CDR3 is CASRTGRLFF. CDR3 nucleotides: TGTGCCAGCAGGACAGGGAGGCTGTTTTTT. The V call is TRBV2, the J call TRBJ1-4, with 7 bases fitting TRBD1. This CDR3 region has 10 residues. Germline CDR1 and CDR2: SNHLY and FYNNEI. Trimming took 6 bases from V and 14 from J; bases not matched to a gene: 3.

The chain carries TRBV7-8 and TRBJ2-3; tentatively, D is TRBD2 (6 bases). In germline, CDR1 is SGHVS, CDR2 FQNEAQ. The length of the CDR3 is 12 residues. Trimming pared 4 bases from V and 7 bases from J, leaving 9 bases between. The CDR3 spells CASSSGVYTQYF. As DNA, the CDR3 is TGTGCCAGCAGCTCGGGGGTTTATACGCAGTATTTT.

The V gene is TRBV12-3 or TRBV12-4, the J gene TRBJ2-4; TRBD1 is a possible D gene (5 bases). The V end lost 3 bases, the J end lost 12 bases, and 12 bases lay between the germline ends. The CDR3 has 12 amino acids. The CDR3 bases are TGTGCCAGCAGTTTCGCAGGGCCGTCTCAGTACTTC. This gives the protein CASSFAGPSQYF.

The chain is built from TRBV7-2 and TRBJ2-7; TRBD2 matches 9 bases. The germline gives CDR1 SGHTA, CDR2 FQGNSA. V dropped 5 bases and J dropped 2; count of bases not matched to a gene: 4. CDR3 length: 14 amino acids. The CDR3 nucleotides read TGTGCCAGCAGCAAGACTAGCGGCCCCTACGAGCAGTACTTC. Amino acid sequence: CASSKTSGPYEQYF.